These 28 T cell receptor beta chains originate from one sample sequenced in a study of regulatory T cells in long-lasting Graves disease. This sample's time point: newly diagnosed GD, antithyroid drugs for less than 3 months. PBMCs provided the RNA from which the TCR library was made. Construction of the TCR beta libraries employed iRepertoire HTBI primers in conjunction with Arm-PCR of CDR3 regions. TCRdb passed the multiplex PCR reads through MiXCR, listing each CDR3 protein once. The data show fewer than 550,000 distinct CDR3 sequences, around 16% seen once. These data also featured in a second study, about T cells in Graves' hyperthyroidism and ophthalmopathy.

The sequences come from peripheral blood mononuclear cells (PBMCs), collected at new diagnosis, from a patient treated with antithyroid drugs. These receptors originate from a woman aged 40-60 years with Graves disease.

This clonotype was picked up many times. This sequence joins TRBV12-3 or TRBV12-4 and TRBJ1-1; TRBD1 might be the D (5 bases). The CDR3 has 13 residues. V was trimmed by 6 bases and J by 5 bases, leaving 13 bases between them. The CDR3: CASSPVWGTEAFF. The DNA for the CDR3 is TGTGCCAGCAGCCCTGTGTGGGGGACTGAAGCTTTCTTT.

This clonotype showed up many times. The V call is TRBV5-1, the J call TRBJ2-1, with D perhaps TRBD1 or TRBD2 (5 bases each). The length of the CDR3 is 13 residues. Germline values: CDR1 SGHRS, CDR2 YFSETQ. Trimming shortened V by 4 bases and J by 7 bases, and 12 bases separated the two germline ends. DNA of the CDR3: TGCGCCAGCAGCACGGGGCTTTCTAATGAGCAGTTCTTC. Translating it yields CASSTGLSNEQFF.

The table lists this clonotype with many counts. The chain links TRBV3-1 to TRBJ1-2, with TRBD1 matching 9 bases. The CDR3 sequence is 15 residues long. V was clipped by 8 bases and J by 3 bases; unmatched bases: 10. Per germline, CDR1 LGHDT and CDR2 YNNKEL (reference sequence). Here the CDR3 reads CASGPRGQGHYGYTF. CDR3 sequence (DNA): TGTGCCAGCGGCCCAAGGGGACAGGGTCACTATGGCTACACCTTC.

Points on this clonotype: At one end the junction does not follow the germline gene, possibly because of a read error. The rearrangement joins TRBV6-1 to TRBJ2-3, with 7 bases aligning to TRBD1. From germline, CDR1 is MNHNS and CDR2 SASEGT. The CDR3 has 16 amino acids. This chain's CDR3 is CASTNTKGAGADRQYF. DNA of the CDR3: TGTGCCAGCACTAACACAAAGGGGGCTGGGGCCGATAGGCAGTATTTT.

This clonotype was observed at least ten times. The chain recombines TRBV11-2 with TRBJ2-5, with 8 nucleotides matching TRBD2. Unmatched junction bases numbered 10, after V lost 1 base and J lost 6 bases. The CDR3 loop spans 16 amino acids. From germline, CDR1 is SGHAT and CDR2 FQNNGV. The CDR3 bases are TGTGCCAGCAGCTTAGGAGGGACTAGAATTCCGCAGACCCAGTACTTC. Its translation: CASSLGGTRIPQTQYF.

The CDR3 nucleotides are TGTGCCAGCAGCCTCCTGGAGGGGTCCCTCCACTTT. This gives the protein CASSLLEGSLHF. The rearrangement uses TRBV3-1 and TRBJ1-6; TRBD1 is a possible D gene (5 bases). The CDR3 extends over 12 amino acids. The V end was cut by 4 bases, the J end by 14 bases, with 12 bases between. Germline lookup yields CDR1 LGHDT and CDR2 YNNKEL (reference sequence). Based on the CDR3 plus reference TRBV3-1 and TRBJ1-6, the full variable domain is DTAVSQTPKYLVTQMGNDKSIKCEQNLGHDTMYWYKQDSKKFLKIMFSYNNKELIINETVPNRFSPKSPDKAHLNLHINSLELGDSAVYFCASSLLEGSLHFGNGTRLTVT.

As DNA, the CDR3 is TGTGCCAGCAGCCTAGACCCGGGACAGGGGGCGGATACGCAGTATTTT. Translation: CASSLDPGQGADTQYF. The chain combines TRBV7-9 with TRBJ2-3; the match to TRBD1 covers 12 bases. The germline V gene has CDR1 SEHNR and CDR2 FQNEAQ (reference sequence). J was trimmed by 6 bases and V by 5 bases; bases with no gene match: 9. This CDR3 has 16 amino acids.

This clonotype was found many times. The chain is built from TRBV12-3 or TRBV12-4 and TRBJ2-5, with 8 bases fitting TRBD1. V lost 5 bases to trimming and J lost 5 bases; unmatched junction nucleotides: 4. The CDR3 is 13 residues long. In DNA form, the CDR3 reads TGTGCCAGCAGTGGACAGGGAAGGGAGACCCAGTACTTC. Residues: CASSGQGRETQYF.

The V and J genes are TRBV20-1 and TRBJ1-5; D is unclear. Trimming took 0 bases from V and 4 from J, leaving 10 bases between them. The germline CDR1 and CDR2 sequences are DFQATT and SNEGSKA (reference sequence). This CDR3 spans 14 amino acids. CDR3 sequence (DNA): TGCAGTGCTAGAGACTCCCTCGGAAATCAGCCCCAGCATTTT. The encoded protein is CSARDSLGNQPQHF.

This clonotype was found a few times. The rearrangement uses TRBV3-1 and TRBJ2-3, with D possibly being TRBD2 (5 bases). Trimming removed 0 bases from V and 4 bases from J, with 14 bases in between. CDR3 length: 16 residues. Germline V gene lookup returns CDR1 LGHDT and CDR2 YNNKEL (reference sequence). This CDR3 is CASSQDTGVRPDTQYF. CDR3 bases: TGTGCCAGCAGCCAAGATACCGGGGTGAGGCCAGATACGCAGTATTTT.

This clonotype was seen only a few times. The junction does not match germline at one end; this may be a read error. For the CDR3, the DNA is TGTGCCAGCAGCGTTGGACAGGGGTTGTGGCCCCAGCATTTT. Translating gives CASSVGQGLWPQHF. The chain recombines TRBV5-1 with TRBJ1-5; 9 nucleotides agree with TRBD1. From germline, CDR1 is SGHRS and CDR2 YFSETQ. This CDR3 spans 14 amino acids. The variable domain in full, with the rest retrieved from reference TRBV5-1 and TRBJ1-5, is KAGVTQTPRYLIKTRGQQVTLSCSPISGHRSVSWYQQTPGQGLQFLFEYFSETQRNKGNFPGRFSGRQFSNSRSEMNVSTLELGDSALYLCASSVGQGLWPQHFGDGTRLSIL.

This clonotype was recorded many times. CDR3 loop: CASSAGAWGYNEQFF. CDR3 nucleotide sequence: TGTGCCAGCAGTGCAGGAGCTTGGGGTTACAATGAGCAGTTCTTC. The chain employs TRBV12-3 or TRBV12-4 and TRBJ2-1; D call uncertain. The CDR3 extends over 15 amino acids. V was shortened by 5 bases and J by 4 bases, with 15 bases between the two germline ends.

This chain connects TRBV19 to TRBJ2-7; 11 nucleotides line up with TRBD1. Germline V gene data show CDR1 as LNHDA and CDR2 as SQIVND (reference sequence). Trimming removed 7 bases from V and 2 bases from J; junction bases left unmatched: 10. This CDR3 comprises 16 residues. As DNA, the CDR3 is TGTGCCAGTACCCCCCGATCGGGACAGGGGGCCTACGAGCAGTACTTC. Translated: CASTPRSGQGAYEQYF.

The V and J genes are TRBV12-3 or TRBV12-4 and TRBJ1-2, with D unclear. There are 11 residues in the CDR3. V was shortened by 11 bases and J by 6 bases, with 13 bases between the two germline ends. The CDR3 DNA follows: TGTGCCGCCATTGGGTCAGATGGCTACACCTTC. Translated, it gives CAAIGSDGYTF.

This clonotype was seen ten or more times. The chain links TRBV6-5 to TRBJ1-2, with 7 bases matching TRBD1. The germline CDR1 and CDR2 sequences are MNHEY and SVGAGI. The CDR3 has 14 residues. V shed 2 bases, J shed 6 bases, and the junction held 6 bases outside the gene matches. The CDR3, as DNA: TGTGCCAGCAGTTACAGGGCAACAGGGGATGGCTACACCTTC. It translates to CASSYRATGDGYTF.

The J gene is TRBJ1-3, the V gene TRBV28, with D unresolved. CDR1 and CDR2 from the germline V gene are MDHEN and SYDVKM. CDR3 length equals 14 residues. V gave up 3 bases and J gave up 0 bases, with 6 bases separating them. CDR3 in amino acids: CASSFRYSGNTIYF. CDR3 in DNA: TGTGCCAGCAGTTTTCGGTACTCTGGAAACACCATATATTTT.

The table lists this clonotype with many counts. The V gene is TRBV5-1, the J gene TRBJ2-3; D unresolved. Trimming shortened V by 1 base and J by 3 bases, and 12 bases separated the two germline ends. The CDR3 covers 15 residues. CDR1 is SGHRS, CDR2 YFSETQ, per germline. The CDR3 coding sequence is TGCGCCAGCAGCTTGTCCGGGTTCCTGACAGATACGCAGTATTTT. Translating it yields CASSLSGFLTDTQYF. Full variable domain (outside the CDR3, taken from reference TRBV5-1 and TRBJ2-3): KAGVTQTPRYLIKTRGQQVTLSCSPISGHRSVSWYQQTPGQGLQFLFEYFSETQRNKGNFPGRFSGRQFSNSRSEMNVSTLELGDSALYLCASSLSGFLTDTQYFGPGTRLTVL.

V usage is TRBV12-3 or TRBV12-4 and J usage is TRBJ2-1, with TRBD1 matching over 7 bases. The V segment lost 5 bases and the J segment 7 bases; nucleotides outside the gene matches: 5. The CDR3 covers 13 residues. This CDR3 reads CASSILQGNEQFF. DNA for the CDR3: TGTGCCAGCAGTATACTACAGGGGAATGAGCAGTTCTTC.

The chain is built from TRBV5-1 and TRBJ1-1; no clear D. Germline CDR1 reads SGHRS; CDR2 reads YFSETQ. The CDR3 covers 15 residues. V lost 2 bases and J 1 base, leaving 12 bases between the germline ends. CDR3 sequence (DNA): TGCGCCAGCAGCTTAATTAACTTCCGGAACACTGAAGCTTTCTTT. Its protein is CASSLINFRNTEAFF.

About this clonotype itself: Given a much more abundant clone one base away, this may be a read error. V gene TRBV5-5 combines with J gene TRBJ1-1, with D unresolved. Trimming shortened V by 2 bases and J by 9 bases, and 11 bases separated the two germline ends. Germline CDR1 SGHKS, CDR2 YYEKEE (reference sequence). This CDR3 has 12 residues. The CDR3, as DNA: TGTGCCAGCAGCTTCGTCCGGGTGAAAGCTTTCTTT. Translated, it gives CASSFVRVKAFF.

There are many counts of this clonotype. This chain uses TRBV11-2 with TRBJ2-1, with D hard to call. Germline values: CDR1 SGHAT, CDR2 FQNNGV. Trimming shortened V by 5 bases and J by 8 bases, and 16 bases separated the two germline ends. The CDR3 totals 14 residues. Here the CDR3 reads CASSLSPGLYEQFF. Here the CDR3 DNA reads TGTGCCAGCAGCCTATCGCCCGGGCTCTATGAGCAGTTCTTC.

This clonotype was found many times. The chain employs TRBV12-3 or TRBV12-4 and TRBJ2-7; TRBD1 aligns across 7 bases. J lost 4 bases, V lost 7 bases, and 7 bases had no gene match. The CDR3 is 13 amino acids. CDR3 loop: CASTGQVVYEQYF. The CDR3 nucleotides read TGTGCCAGCACAGGACAGGTTGTATACGAGCAGTACTTC.

Ten or more counts support this clonotype. V usage is TRBV27 and J usage is TRBJ2-7; TRBD1 aligns across 8 bases. V shed 6 bases and J 0 bases; nucleotides not matched to a gene: 4. The CDR3 is made up of 14 amino acids. The germline V gene encodes CDR1 MNHEY and CDR2 SMNVEV (reference sequence). CDR3 coding DNA: TGTGCCAGCAGGGACAGGGTGAGCTCCTACGAGCAGTACTTC. Its translation is CASRDRVSSYEQYF.

This clonotype was recorded many times. V is TRBV3-1 and J is TRBJ2-1; 11 bases agree with TRBD2. The CDR3 has 18 amino acids. V shed 0 bases and J 8 bases; nucleotides not matched to a gene: 12. Germline CDR1 LGHDT, CDR2 YNNKEL (reference sequence). CDR3: CASSQESPCTSGGYEQFF. In DNA, the CDR3 is TGTGCCAGCAGCCAAGAGTCCCCATGCACTAGCGGGGGTTATGAGCAGTTCTTC.

This clonotype was detected many times. This chain connects TRBV7-2 to TRBJ2-3, with D unclear. Germline values: CDR1 SGHTA, CDR2 FQGNSA. This CDR3 comprises 14 residues. V gave up 3 bases and J gave up 4 bases, with 11 bases separating them. The CDR3 region has the DNA TGTGCCAGCAGCTTCTGGCGTAGGTCAGATACGCAGTATTTT. It encodes CASSFWRRSDTQYF.

This clonotype was seen at least ten times. This chain connects TRBV7-8 to TRBJ2-3; D is ambiguous. From germline, CDR1 is SGHVS and CDR2 FQNEAQ. The CDR3 is 18 amino acids. Trimming took 5 bases from V and 2 from J, leaving 23 bases between them. For the CDR3, the DNA is TGTGCCAGCAGCCCAGACGTTGCCCTTCCTCCCAACACAGATACGCAGTATTTT. Its protein product is CASSPDVALPPNTDTQYF.

This clonotype was seen only a few times. V and J are TRBV7-9 and TRBJ1-5; D remains ambiguous. The CDR3 is 14 amino acids. The V gene's germline CDR1 is SEHNR and CDR2 FQNEAQ (reference sequence). Trimming pared 5 bases from V and 4 bases from J, leaving 12 bases between. In DNA, the CDR3 is TGTGCCAGCAGCATAGACGGAAATAATCAGCCCCAGCATTTT. It specifies CASSIDGNNQPQHF.

There are a few counts of this clonotype. A read error may be the cause here, since a much bigger clone is one base away. This chain joins TRBV30 and TRBJ1-1; no clear D. V was trimmed by 5 bases and J by 10 bases, leaving 14 bases between them. This CDR3 has 11 residues. Germline V gene data show CDR1 as GTSNPN and CDR2 as SVGIG (reference sequence). The CDR3, as DNA: TGTGCCTGGGAACTTCATTGGAGAGCTTTCTTT. This sequence encodes CAWELHWRAFF.